This T cell receptor (beta chain) was sequenced in a study of identical twins. Study-level results: For cord blood, abundant beta clonotypes had fewer insertions, unlike memory repertoires, which showed none.

TCRdb reprocessed the 5' RACE reads via MiXCR and lists one record per CDR3 protein. The sample lists some 660,000 distinct CDR3 sequences; less than 10% were seen once. As regards this clonotype: Its matching antigen is unknown.

The sample was also linked to a second study, of yellow fever vaccine responses in identical twins.

Input material: PBMCs. The sequence was collected from a woman aged 18-29 years in good health.

The chain's CDR3 is CASSLYAGSSYEQYF. CDR3 DNA: TGTGCCAGCAGCTTATACGCCGGTAGCTCCTACGAGCAGTACTTC. The chain couples TRBV7-2 to TRBJ2-7; no clear D gene. Trimming took 2 bases from V and 0 from J, leaving 11 bases between them. The CDR3 has 15 amino acids. CDR1 is SGHTA, CDR2 FQGNSA, per germline.